A selection of T cell receptor beta chains follows, all from one sample in a study of lymphopenia after photon versus proton radiotherapy. Here immunoSEQ multiplex PCR was the method, and the copy in TCRdb shows in-frame clones only, minus some. The sample consists of approximately 17,000 clones, roughly 82% of them appearing once. The source material was peripheral blood, sampled from a patient treated with proton-based radiotherapy. The origin of the receptors is a man in his 70s with pancreatic cancer. The CDR3 runs from the conserved cysteine through the conserved F or W. D genes are given only for firm matches. Clone size is stated in some rows and not others, as once, few, many or a class when expanded.

>TRBV5-1|-|TRBJ1-2|TRBD1
TGCGCCAGCAGCTTGACAGGGGACTATGGCTACACCTTC
CASSLTGDYGYTF
>TRBV11-2|once|TRBJ1-3|-
TGTGCCAGCAGCCTGGGGGGTTTTGGAAACACCATATATTTT
CASSLGGFGNTIYF
>TRBV7-1|-|TRBJ1-2|-
TGTGCCAGCAGCTTAAGAACGGGAATTCTCGTCTATGGCTACACCTTC
CASSLRTGILVYGYTF
>TRBV28|-|TRBJ2-6|-
TGTGCCAGCAAGATAGGGACACTCTCTGGGGCCAACGTCCTGACTTTC
CASKIGTLSGANVLTF
>TRBV6-5|-|TRBJ1-2|TRBD1
TGTGCCAGCAGTTTACAGGGGGCGGACTATGGCTACACCTTC
CASSLQGADYGYTF
>TRBV5-1|-|TRBJ2-1|TRBD2
TGCGCCAGCAGCTTGGGGAGCGGGGGCCGGAACAATGAGCAGTTCTTC
CASSLGSGGRNNEQFF
>TRBV2|-|TRBJ2-3|-
TGTGCCAGCAGTGGCGGGCAGGGCACAGATACGCAGTATTTT
CASSGGQGTDTQYF
>TRBV10-2|-|TRBJ1-2|-
TGCGCCAGCAGTGACGCCGGCGTCTATGGCTACACCTTC
CASSDAGVYGYTF
>TRBV11-2|-|TRBJ2-1|-
TGTGCCAGCAGCTTAAGTAGGAGGGGGGCCTACAATGAGCAGTTCTTC
CASSLSRRGAYNEQFF
>TRBV7-2|-|TRBJ1-4|TRBD1
TGTGCCAGCAGCTTTAACTCGGGGGGACAGGGGGAAAAACTGTTTTTT
CASSFNSGGQGEKLFF
>TRBV11-2|-|TRBJ2-3|TRBD2
TGTGCCAGCAGCTTAGATCGGGCGGGGGGGCGAGATACGCAGTATTTT
CASSLDRAGGRDTQYF
>TRBV28|-|TRBJ2-4|-
TGTGCCAGCCGCCCGGAGGGGGGAGGTGGTAACATTCAGTACTTC
CASRPEGGGGNIQYF
>TRBV15|-|TRBJ2-1|TRBD2
TGTGCCACCAGCAGAGTTCTGGGGGAGGGAACCTACAATGAGCAGTTCTTC
CATSRVLGEGTYNEQFF
>TRBV7-9|-|TRBJ2-7|-
TGTGCCAGCAGCAACTACGAGCAGTACTTC
CASSNYEQYF
>TRBV19|-|TRBJ2-2|-
TGTGCCAGTAGTATGGGGGGGGAGCTGTTTTTT
CASSMGGELFF
>TRBV5-8|-|TRBJ2-7|-
TGTGCCAGCAGAGCCCGGGGCCGCTACGAGCAGTACTTC
CASRARGRYEQYF
>TRBV7-9|-|TRBJ1-4|TRBD1
TGTGCCAGCAGCTTTGGGACAGGCAACGAAAAACTGTTTTTT
CASSFGTGNEKLFF
>TRBV2|-|TRBJ2-3|-
TGTGCCAGCAGTGAGGAACGACGGCGGGCCGATACGCAGTATTTT
CASSEERRRADTQYF
>TRBV11-2|-|TRBJ2-7|-
TGTGCCAGCAGCCTAGCCTACGAGCAGTACTTC
CASSLAYEQYF
>TRBV19|-|TRBJ2-1|TRBD2
TGTGCCAGTAGTACGACTAGCGGGGGGACTATCAATGAGCAGTTCTTC
CASSTTSGGTINEQFF
>TRBV19|-|TRBJ1-5|TRBD1
TGTGCCAGTACGGACAGGGGGCGCAATGGGGGCAATCAGCCCCAGCATTTT
CASTDRGRNGGNQPQHF
>TRBV7-2|-|TRBJ1-1|-
TGTGCCAGCAGCTTAGCCCCCGCCCAGGGAGGTTTTGGGATGAACACTGAAGCTTTCTTT
CASSLAPAQGGFGMNTEAFF
>TRBV10-2|-|TRBJ1-2|-
TGCGCCAGCAGTGAGAAGGGGATTGGGTATGGCTACACCTTC
CASSEKGIGYGYTF
>TRBV6-1|-|TRBJ2-7|TRBD2
TGTGCCAGCGGGATAGCGGGGGGCCCCTACGAGCAGTACTTC
CASGIAGGPYEQYF
>TRBV6-5|-|TRBJ1-1|-
TGTGCCAGCACGGATCCTTCTTCGAACACTGAAGCTTTCTTT
CASTDPSSNTEAFF
>TRBV4-1|-|TRBJ1-3|-
TGCGCCAGCAGCCAAGGGGCTGGGCGAAACACCATATATTTT
CASSQGAGRNTIYF